Listed below are T cell receptor beta chains from one sample, sequenced in a study of CD8 T cells in Susac syndrome. Via MiXCR, TCRdb re-called the immunoSEQ multiplex PCR reads, giving one row per CDR3 protein. Altogether 85,000 to 90,000 distinct CDR3 sequences are present, 90% to 95% being singletons, with the ten largest covering over 0.25%. Sequencing used CD8+ T cells from PBMCs. Receptors were obtained from a human donor in good health. CDR3s include the opening cysteine and the closing phenylalanine or tryptophan. The order of the fields is J gene, V gene, D gene, clone size, CDR3 protein, CDR3 DNA. The D gene is left open where the match is weak. Clone size appears in some rows only: once, few, many, or a class for an expanded clone.

j_gene: TRBJ1-1
v_gene: TRBV19
d_gene: TRBD1
abundance: once
CDR3aa: CASSMGQYTEAFF
CDR3nt: TGTGCCAGTAGTATGGGACAGTACACTGAAGCTTTCTTT

j_gene: TRBJ1-1
v_gene: TRBV12-5
d_gene: -
abundance: once
CDR3aa: CASGLSATEAFF
CDR3nt: TGTGCTAGTGGTTTGTCCGCCACTGAAGCTTTCTTT

j_gene: TRBJ1-1
v_gene: TRBV18
d_gene: -
abundance: once
CDR3aa: CASSPQGASMNTEAFF
CDR3nt: TGTGCCAGCTCACCACAAGGGGCTTCTATGAACACTGAAGCTTTCTTT

j_gene: TRBJ2-5
v_gene: TRBV18
d_gene: -
abundance: once
CDR3aa: CASSPLPEETQYF
CDR3nt: TGTGCCAGCTCACCCCTCCCCGAAGAGACCCAGTACTTC

j_gene: TRBJ2-1
v_gene: TRBV2
d_gene: TRBD2
abundance: -
CDR3aa: CASTETSGNEQFF
CDR3nt: TGTGCCAGCACGGAGACTAGCGGCAATGAGCAGTTCTTC

j_gene: TRBJ2-7
v_gene: TRBV7-9
d_gene: TRBD1
abundance: -
CDR3aa: CASSAYDRERGYEQYF
CDR3nt: TGTGCCAGCAGCGCCTACGACAGGGAGAGGGGCTACGAGCAGTACTTC

j_gene: TRBJ1-2
v_gene: TRBV12-3/TRBV12-4
d_gene: -
abundance: -
CDR3aa: CASSTTARANYGYTF
CDR3nt: TGTGCCAGCAGTACTACAGCCCGAGCTAACTATGGCTACACCTTC

j_gene: TRBJ2-5
v_gene: TRBV7-9
d_gene: TRBD2
abundance: -
CDR3aa: CASSHGLAGGSGETQYF
CDR3nt: TGTGCCAGCAGCCACGGACTAGCGGGGGGGTCTGGGGAGACCCAGTACTTC

j_gene: TRBJ2-4
v_gene: TRBV7-9
d_gene: -
abundance: -
CDR3aa: CASSLLKVDVPLYF
CDR3nt: TGTGCCAGCAGCTTGTTAAAGGTCGATGTTCCCCTATACTTC

j_gene: TRBJ1-2
v_gene: TRBV20-1
d_gene: -
abundance: -
CDR3aa: CSARDGQFEGYTF
CDR3nt: TGCAGTGCTAGAGATGGGCAGTTTGAGGGCTACACCTTC

j_gene: TRBJ1-2
v_gene: TRBV4-1
d_gene: TRBD1
abundance: -
CDR3aa: CASSQVDRGNYGYTF
CDR3nt: TGCGCCAGCAGCCAAGTTGACAGGGGCAACTATGGCTACACCTTC

j_gene: TRBJ2-5
v_gene: TRBV20-1
d_gene: -
abundance: -
CDR3aa: CSALGLDIQETQYF
CDR3nt: TGCAGTGCTTTGGGACTCGATATTCAAGAGACCCAGTACTTC

j_gene: TRBJ2-3
v_gene: TRBV6-2/TRBV6-3
d_gene: -
abundance: -
CDR3aa: CASSYGHTQYF
CDR3nt: TGTGCCAGCAGTTACGGCCATACGCAGTATTTT

j_gene: TRBJ2-1
v_gene: TRBV20-1
d_gene: -
abundance: -
CDR3aa: CSANHWDEQFF
CDR3nt: TGCAGTGCTAACCATTGGGATGAGCAGTTCTTC

j_gene: TRBJ1-1
v_gene: TRBV29-1
d_gene: -
abundance: -
CDR3aa: CSVFRLNTEAFF
CDR3nt: TGCAGCGTTTTTCGATTGAACACTGAAGCTTTCTTT

j_gene: TRBJ2-3
v_gene: TRBV7-9
d_gene: -
abundance: -
CDR3aa: CASSSGGAGDVTDTQYF
CDR3nt: TGTGCCAGCAGCTCAGGCGGGGCAGGGGATGTCACAGATACGCAGTATTTT

j_gene: TRBJ2-3
v_gene: TRBV6-2/TRBV6-3
d_gene: TRBD2
abundance: -
CDR3aa: CASRGRKRGITDTQYF
CDR3nt: TGTGCCAGCAGGGGACGGAAGCGGGGGATCACAGATACGCAGTATTTT

j_gene: TRBJ1-1
v_gene: TRBV12-3/TRBV12-4
d_gene: -
abundance: few
CDR3aa: CASSPYMNTEAFF
CDR3nt: TGTGCCAGCAGTCCCTACATGAACACTGAAGCTTTCTTT

j_gene: TRBJ2-7
v_gene: TRBV7-2
d_gene: TRBD1
abundance: -
CDR3aa: CASRSRDRPYEQYF
CDR3nt: TGTGCCAGCAGGTCCCGGGACAGACCTTACGAGCAGTACTTC

j_gene: TRBJ2-6
v_gene: TRBV6-1
d_gene: -
abundance: few
CDR3aa: CASSEGTSGANVLTF
CDR3nt: TGTGCCAGCAGTGAAGGGACATCTGGGGCCAACGTCCTGACTTTC

j_gene: TRBJ2-3
v_gene: TRBV9
d_gene: -
abundance: -
CDR3aa: CASSDESTAPDTQYF
CDR3nt: TGTGCCAGCAGCGACGAATCGACAGCTCCAGATACGCAGTATTTT

j_gene: TRBJ2-7
v_gene: TRBV7-8
d_gene: -
abundance: -
CDR3aa: CASSLVVGLYEQYF
CDR3nt: TGTGCCAGCAGCTTAGTAGTAGGCCTCTACGAGCAGTACTTC

j_gene: TRBJ1-2
v_gene: TRBV9
d_gene: TRBD1
abundance: -
CDR3aa: CASSAGQGINYGYTF
CDR3nt: TGTGCCAGCAGCGCGGGACAGGGGATTAACTATGGCTACACCTTC

j_gene: TRBJ2-3
v_gene: TRBV19
d_gene: -
abundance: -
CDR3aa: CASSMGGEDTQYF
CDR3nt: TGTGCCAGTAGCATGGGGGGAGAGGATACGCAGTATTTT

j_gene: TRBJ2-2
v_gene: TRBV29-1
d_gene: -
abundance: -
CDR3aa: CSAPINTGELFF
CDR3nt: TGCAGCGCCCCGATTAACACCGGGGAGCTGTTTTTT

j_gene: TRBJ1-2
v_gene: TRBV19
d_gene: -
abundance: -
CDR3aa: CASSIAPGGVYGYTF
CDR3nt: TGTGCCAGTAGTATCGCCCCCGGGGGAGTCTATGGCTACACCTTC

j_gene: TRBJ1-4
v_gene: TRBV4-1
d_gene: -
abundance: -
CDR3aa: CASSQDAREKLFF
CDR3nt: TGCGCCAGCAGCCAAGACGCCAGGGAAAAACTGTTTTTT

j_gene: TRBJ1-1
v_gene: TRBV7-9
d_gene: -
abundance: -
CDR3aa: CASSLEELGFSEAFF
CDR3nt: TGTGCCAGCAGCTTAGAGGAATTAGGTTTCTCTGAAGCTTTCTTT

j_gene: TRBJ2-1
v_gene: TRBV5-6
d_gene: TRBD1
abundance: -
CDR3aa: CATGSGQTHNEQFF
CDR3nt: TGTGCCACCGGTTCGGGACAGACCCACAATGAGCAGTTCTTC

j_gene: TRBJ2-2
v_gene: TRBV9
d_gene: TRBD2
abundance: -
CDR3aa: CASSVGGANTGELFF
CDR3nt: TGTGCCAGCAGCGTCGGGGGGGCGAACACCGGGGAGCTGTTTTTT

j_gene: TRBJ2-1
v_gene: TRBV24-1
d_gene: -
abundance: -
CDR3aa: CATSDGGTQFF
CDR3nt: TGTGCCACCAGTGATGGGGGGACACAGTTCTTC

j_gene: TRBJ2-7
v_gene: TRBV6-1
d_gene: TRBD2
abundance: -
CDR3aa: CASRLATYEQYF
CDR3nt: TGTGCCAGCCGACTAGCGACCTACGAGCAGTACTTC

j_gene: TRBJ2-7
v_gene: TRBV3-1
d_gene: TRBD2
abundance: once
CDR3aa: CASSQERAGGREQYF
CDR3nt: TGTGCCAGCAGCCAAGAGAGAGCGGGGGGGCGAGAGCAGTACTTC

j_gene: TRBJ2-6
v_gene: TRBV18
d_gene: -
abundance: -
CDR3aa: CASSPTVNGANVLTF
CDR3nt: TGTGCCAGCTCACCAACTGTTAATGGGGCCAACGTCCTGACTTTC

j_gene: TRBJ2-7
v_gene: TRBV5-1
d_gene: -
abundance: -
CDR3aa: CASSSGRGREFEQYF
CDR3nt: TGCGCCAGCAGCTCCGGGCGGGGGCGCGAGTTCGAGCAGTACTTC

j_gene: TRBJ2-7
v_gene: TRBV5-6
d_gene: TRBD2
abundance: -
CDR3aa: CASSSYRTSGWYEQYF
CDR3nt: TGTGCCAGCAGCTCATATAGGACTAGCGGGTGGTACGAGCAGTACTTC

j_gene: TRBJ2-5
v_gene: TRBV19
d_gene: -
abundance: -
CDR3aa: CASSVQGREETQYF
CDR3nt: TGTGCCAGTAGTGTACAGGGGCGGGAGGAGACCCAGTACTTC

j_gene: TRBJ1-2
v_gene: TRBV29-1
d_gene: -
abundance: -
CDR3aa: CSVRELHGYTF
CDR3nt: TGCAGCGTCCGTGAACTTCATGGCTACACCTTC

j_gene: TRBJ2-7
v_gene: TRBV5-6
d_gene: TRBD2
abundance: -
CDR3aa: CASSFLGGDEQYF
CDR3nt: TGTGCCAGCAGCTTCCTCGGGGGGGACGAGCAGTACTTC

j_gene: TRBJ1-1
v_gene: TRBV2
d_gene: -
abundance: -
CDR3aa: CASMAGEAFF
CDR3nt: TGTGCCAGCATGGCGGGTGAAGCTTTCTTT

j_gene: TRBJ2-7
v_gene: TRBV20-1
d_gene: -
abundance: -
CDR3aa: CSATKGSYEQYF
CDR3nt: TGCAGTGCCACCAAGGGGTCATACGAGCAGTACTTC

j_gene: TRBJ2-2
v_gene: TRBV29-1
d_gene: -
abundance: few
CDR3aa: CSVPAPLVGELFF
CDR3nt: TGCAGCGTTCCGGCCCCTCTAGTGGGGGAGCTGTTTTTT

j_gene: TRBJ2-7
v_gene: TRBV19
d_gene: -
abundance: -
CDR3aa: CASSLKTGSYEQYF
CDR3nt: TGTGCCAGTAGTTTAAAGACGGGGTCCTACGAGCAGTACTTC

j_gene: TRBJ1-2
v_gene: TRBV12-3/TRBV12-4
d_gene: -
abundance: -
CDR3aa: CASRGMGSIDGYTF
CDR3nt: TGTGCCAGCAGGGGGATGGGCTCGATCGATGGCTACACCTTC

j_gene: TRBJ1-1
v_gene: TRBV15
d_gene: -
abundance: -
CDR3aa: CATSRSPTTEAFF
CDR3nt: TGTGCCACCAGCAGGTCGCCTACCACTGAAGCTTTCTTT

j_gene: TRBJ1-6
v_gene: TRBV6-5
d_gene: -
abundance: -
CDR3aa: CASSYSIGPNSPLHF
CDR3nt: TGTGCCAGCAGTTACTCGATTGGGCCCAATTCACCCCTCCACTTT

j_gene: TRBJ1-1
v_gene: TRBV2
d_gene: -
abundance: -
CDR3aa: CASSAGATEAFF
CDR3nt: TGTGCCAGCAGCGCAGGGGCTACTGAAGCTTTCTTT

j_gene: TRBJ1-1
v_gene: TRBV29-1
d_gene: -
abundance: -
CDR3aa: CSLRSNTEAFF
CDR3nt: TGCAGCCTGAGGTCGAACACTGAAGCTTTCTTT

j_gene: TRBJ2-3
v_gene: TRBV28
d_gene: -
abundance: -
CDR3aa: CASSWGRATGTDTQYF
CDR3nt: TGTGCCAGCAGCTGGGGGCGGGCAACGGGCACAGATACGCAGTATTTT

j_gene: TRBJ2-3
v_gene: TRBV19
d_gene: -
abundance: -
CDR3aa: CASSLGYTQYF
CDR3nt: TGTGCCAGTAGTCTGGGGTATACGCAGTATTTT

j_gene: TRBJ2-5
v_gene: TRBV15
d_gene: -
abundance: -
CDR3aa: CATSRDKRGPPLQYF
CDR3nt: TGTGCCACCAGCAGAGATAAACGGGGGCCCCCTCTCCAGTACTTC